Each of the 8 T cell receptor beta chains below was sequenced from the same sample in a study of cytomegalovirus exposure and HLA in healthy donors. The study ran its PCR with 60 Vbeta and 13 Jbeta primers. Sequencing was performed with immunoSEQ multiplex PCR; in TCRdb, only in-frame clones are kept and a portion is missing. The data show tens of thousands of clones, around nine tenths seen once. Sequencing was performed on PBMCs. These receptors came from a boy younger than 18 in good health and CMV-seronegative.

The rearrangement joins TRBV7-3 to TRBJ2-3; 9 bases are shared with TRBD2. Looked up from germline, CDR1 is SGHTA and CDR2 is FQGTGA. The ends lost 0 bases at V and 6 bases at J; junction bases unmatched: 10. CDR3 length equals 17 residues. The DNA for the CDR3 is TGTGCCAGCAGCTTAACGCAGGCGGGACTAGCATCGGATACGCAGTATTTT. Translating gives CASSLTQAGLASDTQYF.

This clone occurred once. The junction departs from the called germline gene at one end, perhaps through a read error. V gene TRBV6-5 combines with J gene TRBJ2-7; weak D call: TRBD2 (5 bases). Germline values: CDR1 MNHEY, CDR2 SVGAGI. The CDR3 covers 9 residues. The CDR3, as DNA: TGTGCCAGCAATCTTGACGGGATCTTC. This codes for CASNLDGIF.

The chain couples TRBV27 to TRBJ2-7; 7 positions match TRBD2. After removal of 5 bases from V and 5 bases from J, the junction contained 6 bases not matched to a gene. The CDR3 covers 13 residues. The germline V gene has CDR1 MNHEY and CDR2 SMNVEV (reference sequence). As DNA, the CDR3 is TGTGCCAGCAGTCGCGGACTAGATGACGAGCAGTACTTC. The encoded protein is CASSRGLDDEQYF.

This sequence joins TRBV10-3 and TRBJ2-2; perhaps TRBD1 as D (6 bases). From germline, CDR1 is ENHRY and CDR2 SYGVKD. The CDR3 contains 16 residues. V dropped 6 bases and J dropped 1 base, with 15 bases sitting between them. The CDR3: CAISPRQDGNTGELFF. In nucleotides, the CDR3 is TGTGCCATCAGCCCCCGACAGGATGGGAACACCGGGGAGCTGTTTTTT.

The genes are TRBV7-9 and TRBJ2-2; 9 bases are shared with TRBD1. With 4 bases clipped from V and 4 bases from J, the junction kept 16 bases outside the gene matches. Germline lookup yields CDR1 SEHNR and CDR2 FQNEAQ (reference sequence). This CDR3 comprises 19 residues. CDR3 DNA: TGTGCCAGCAGCTCAACGAACTCATACAGGGGGCGATCCACCGGGGAGCTGTTTTTT. It translates to CASSSTNSYRGRSTGELFF.

This sequence joins TRBV10-3 and TRBJ1-1; possible D gene TRBD1, 6 bases. V lost 0 bases, J lost 0 bases, and 14 bases lay in between. There are 17 residues in the CDR3. Germline assignment: CDR1 ENHRY and CDR2 SYGVKD. For the CDR3, the DNA is TGTGCCATCAGTGAGTCGATCCAGGGGCCTCTGAACACTGAAGCTTTCTTT. Encoded protein: CAISESIQGPLNTEAFF.

This clone was seen only once. CDR3 amino acids: CASSELAGGPYEQYF. The CDR3, as DNA: TGTGCCAGCAGTGAACTAGCGGGGGGCCCCTACGAGCAGTACTTC. The rearrangement links TRBV6-4 to TRBJ2-7; 12 nucleotides match TRBD2. Germline V CDR1 and CDR2: MRHNA, SNTAGT. The junction had 2 bases not matched to a gene; V was cut back by 3 bases and J by 2 bases. The CDR3 loop spans 15 amino acids.

The rearrangement joins TRBV11-2 to TRBJ2-7, with 8 bases matching TRBD2. This CDR3 spans 15 amino acids. The junction had 2 bases not matched to a gene; V was cut back by 0 bases and J by 1 base. Germline V gene lookup returns CDR1 SGHAT and CDR2 FQNNGV. The CDR3, as DNA: TGTGCCAGCAGCTTAGATATAGCGGGGTCCTACGAGCAGTACTTC. Its protein product is CASSLDIAGSYEQYF.